Listed below are T cell receptor beta chains from one sample, sequenced in a study of blood T cell repertoires in COVID-19. Here immunoSEQ multiplex PCR was the method, and the copy in TCRdb shows in-frame clones only, minus some. The repertoire holds hundreds of thousands of clones, about 89% seen once, with about 4.2% in the top ten. Sequencing was carried out using peripheral blood. These receptors were obtained from a man between 40 and 49 years old with acute or convalescent COVID-19. CDR3s include the opening cysteine and the closing phenylalanine or tryptophan. D genes are given only for firm matches. Clone sizes are given selectively: once, few, many, or a class where the clone is expanded.

clone size	J gene	V gene	D gene	CDR3 protein	CDR3 DNA
.	TRBJ2-3	TRBV9	TRBD2	CASSVVAGSTDTQYF	TGTGCCAGCAGCGTCGTAGCGGGGAGCACAGATACGCAGTATTTT
.	TRBJ2-2	TRBV9	.	CASSVAWGETGELFF	TGTGCCAGCAGCGTAGCGTGGGGGGAAACTGGGGAGCTGTTTTTT
.	TRBJ2-2	TRBV7-8	.	CASSLLTEAGELFF	TGTGCCAGCAGCTTACTAACAGAAGCCGGGGAGCTGTTTTTT
.	TRBJ2-3	TRBV6-5	TRBD2	CASRTSGGADTQYF	TGTGCCAGTCGGACTAGCGGGGGGGCCGATACGCAGTATTTT
.	TRBJ1-5	TRBV5-5	.	CASSPDSYQPQHF	TGTGCCAGCAGTCCTGACAGTTATCAGCCCCAGCATTTT
.	TRBJ1-1	TRBV6-5	TRBD1	CASRPGGGQHLGFF	TGTGCCAGCAGGCCCGGAGGGGGACAGCACCTTGGCTTCTTT
.	TRBJ2-3	TRBV5-1	TRBD1	CASSLDRGDTQYF	TGCGCCAGCAGCTTGGACAGGGGAGATACGCAGTATTTT
few	TRBJ2-7	TRBV25-1	.	CASRKGLSVDEQYF	TGTGCCAGCCGTAAGGGGCTATCAGTCGACGAGCAGTACTTC
once	TRBJ1-2	TRBV19	TRBD1	CASSHSQGAHGYTF	TGTGCCAGTAGCCATTCCCAGGGGGCGCATGGCTACACCTTC
.	TRBJ2-3	TRBV9	TRBD2	CASSGGLAVSTDTQYF	TGTGCCAGCAGCGGGGGACTAGCGGTTAGCACAGATACGCAGTATTTT
.	TRBJ1-1	TRBV5-4	.	CASSSGGGIDTEAFF	TGTGCCAGCAGCTCCGGGGGGGGGATCGACACTGAAGCTTTCTTT
.	TRBJ1-1	TRBV7-9	.	CASSPLGGVAFF	TGTGCCAGCAGCCCATTGGGGGGTGTAGCTTTCTTT
.	TRBJ1-5	TRBV7-8	TRBD1	CASSLVRDRYNQPQHF	TGTGCCAGCAGCTTAGTACGGGACAGGTACAATCAGCCCCAGCATTTT
.	TRBJ1-2	TRBV7-2	TRBD1	CASSLVRTGAYGYTF	TGTGCCAGCAGCTTAGTGAGGACAGGGGCTTATGGCTACACCTTC
.	TRBJ1-6	TRBV5-4	.	CASSLSQSYNSPLHF	TGTGCCAGCAGCTTGTCTCAGTCCTATAATTCACCCCTCCACTTT
.	TRBJ1-1	TRBV29-1	.	CSVREDLNTEAFF	TGCAGCGTCAGGGAGGACCTGAACACTGAAGCTTTCTTT
.	TRBJ2-2	TRBV2	TRBD1	CASSDRGYGELFF	TGTGCCAGCAGTGACAGGGGGTACGGGGAGCTGTTTTTT
.	TRBJ1-1	TRBV29-1	.	CSATGITEAFF	TGCAGCGCCACAGGGATCACTGAAGCTTTCTTT
.	TRBJ1-1	TRBV11-2	.	CASSSSLAEGAFKAFF	TGTGCCAGCAGCTCCTCCTTAGCCGAAGGGGCCTTTAAAGCTTTCTTT
.	TRBJ2-2	TRBV7-8	.	CASSLGFGTGELFF	TGTGCCAGCAGCTTAGGCTTCGGGACCGGGGAGCTGTTTTTT
.	TRBJ2-2	TRBV18	.	CASSPPSGGGLGELFF	TGTGCCAGCTCACCACCGTCCGGGGGAGGTCTCGGGGAGCTGTTTTTT
.	TRBJ2-1	TRBV5-1	.	CASSPRQISSYNEQFF	TGCGCCAGCAGCCCGAGACAGATAAGCTCCTACAATGAGCAGTTCTTC
.	TRBJ2-2	TRBV4-2	TRBD2	CASSSGTSEAGELFF	TGTGCCAGCAGCTCCGGGACTAGCGAAGCCGGGGAGCTGTTTTTT
.	TRBJ2-1	TRBV11-2	TRBD2	CASSPTSGGVQFF	TGTGCCAGCAGCCCGACTAGCGGGGGAGTGCAGTTCTTC
.	TRBJ2-3	TRBV13	.	CASSLLGATDTQYF	TGTGCCAGCAGCTTACTGGGGGCCACAGATACGCAGTATTTT
.	TRBJ2-2	TRBV5-1	TRBD2	CASSSLAGGPFGELFF	TGCGCCAGCAGCTCACTAGCGGGGGGCCCGTTCGGGGAGCTGTTTTTT
.	TRBJ1-1	TRBV10-2	.	CATRQGQIYTEAFF	TGCGCCACCAGGCAGGGTCAAATTTACACTGAAGCTTTCTTT
.	TRBJ1-2	TRBV9	TRBD1	CASSAQRAGQGGYGYTF	TGTGCCAGCAGCGCACAGAGGGCCGGACAGGGGGGCTATGGCTACACCTTC
few	TRBJ2-1	TRBV3-1/TRBV3-2	TRBD2	CASSQSGGYNEQFF	TGTGCCAGCAGCCAAAGCGGGGGTTACAATGAGCAGTTCTTC
.	TRBJ2-7	TRBV15	.	CATSRDVGRRQYF	TGTGCCACCAGCAGAGATGTGGGGAGAAGGCAGTACTTC
.	TRBJ2-2	TRBV24-1	.	CATSLSRNTGELFF	TGTGCCACCAGTCTATCAAGGAACACCGGGGAGCTGTTTTTT
.	TRBJ1-6	TRBV7-9	.	CASSSRQINSPLHF	TGTGCCAGCAGCTCTCGACAGATTAATTCACCCCTCCACTTT
once	TRBJ2-4	TRBV2	.	CASSRDTGDIQYF	TGTGCCAGCAGTCGGGACACTGGAGACATTCAGTACTTC
once	TRBJ2-7	TRBV10-3	TRBD1	CAISQDRGPYEQYF	TGTGCCATCAGTCAGGACAGGGGCCCCTACGAGCAGTACTTC
.	TRBJ2-3	TRBV5-1	TRBD2	CASSRVAGGPSDTQYF	TGCGCCAGCAGCCGGGTAGCGGGGGGGCCTTCGGATACGCAGTATTTT
once	TRBJ2-7	TRBV7-2	.	CASSLAGSYEQYF	TGTGCCAGCAGCTTGGCAGGTTCCTACGAGCAGTACTTC
.	TRBJ2-3	TRBV11-1	.	CASSPYSDTQYF	TGTGCCAGCAGCCCCTATTCGGATACGCAGTATTTT